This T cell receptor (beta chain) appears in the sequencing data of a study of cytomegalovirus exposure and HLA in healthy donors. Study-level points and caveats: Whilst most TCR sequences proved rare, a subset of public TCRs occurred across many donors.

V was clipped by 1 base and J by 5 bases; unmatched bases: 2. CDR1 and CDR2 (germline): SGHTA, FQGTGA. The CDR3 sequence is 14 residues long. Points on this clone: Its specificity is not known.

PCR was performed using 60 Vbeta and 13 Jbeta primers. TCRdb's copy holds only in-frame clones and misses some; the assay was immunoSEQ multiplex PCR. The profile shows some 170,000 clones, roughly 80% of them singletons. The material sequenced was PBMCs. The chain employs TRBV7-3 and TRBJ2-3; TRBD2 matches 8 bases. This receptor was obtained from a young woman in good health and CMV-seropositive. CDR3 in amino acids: CASSLIGGGDTQYF. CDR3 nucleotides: TGTGCCAGCAGCTTAATCGGGGGGGGAGATACGCAGTATTTT.